One TCR beta chain is described in this entry. As yet, its antigen is unknown. This sample was included in a study of shared clonotypes between healthy human individuals. Investigators spread the genomic DNA of each subset evenly over several immunoSEQ plates. Assay used: immunoSEQ multiplex PCR; TCRdb lists only in-frame clones, some missing. This sample has some 2,500,000 clones, with about nine tenths found just once. Study-level findings and limits: Sorted-subset samples were not fully sequenced, rarefaction indicated. About 5% of naive CD4 clonotypes were shared across four donors.

Germline loops: CDR1 PRHDT, CDR2 FYEKMQ (reference sequence). CDR3 size: 13 residues. The germline V and J ends were trimmed by 2 bases and 5 bases, with 6 bases remaining between them. J is TRBJ1-4 and V is TRBV13; D gene ambiguous. The clonotype originates from a man aged 18-30 years in good health. Some clones in this sample may be carry-over from other donors' samples. Sequenced material: naive CD4+ T cells from PBMCs. The sample's subset: CD45RA+ positively selected. Here the CDR3 reads CASSLRDNEKLFF. The CDR3 nucleotides are TGTGCCAGCAGCTTACGAGACAATGAAAAACTGTTTTTT.